This T cell receptor beta chain appears in the sequencing data of a study of blood T cell repertoires in COVID-19. TCRdb keeps only in-frame clones here, not all; method: immunoSEQ multiplex PCR. The sample has roughly 100,000 clones; around nine tenths are singletons. The TCR sequence derives from a human donor in a cohort sampled during active COVID-19. Specimen: peripheral blood.

This chain's CDR3 is CASSPQGMGTEAFF. As DNA, the CDR3 is TGCGCCAGCAGTCCACAGGGGATGGGCACTGAAGCTTTCTTT. The gene calls are TRBV5-1 and TRBJ1-1; TRBD1 aligns across 7 bases. This CDR3 is 14 amino acids long. Germline V gene data show CDR1 as SGHRS and CDR2 as YFSETQ. The junction had 8 bases not matched to a gene; V was cut back by 5 bases and J by 4 bases.